Sequencing of this T cell receptor beta chain was carried out in a study of identical twins. TCRdb independently ran MiXCR on the 5' RACE reads; one entry per CDR3 protein. The sample consists of a few hundred thousand distinct CDR3 sequences, roughly 9.7% of them appearing once. The CDR3 spans 16 residues. V was shortened by 1 base and J by 4 bases, with 14 bases between the two germline ends. Germline values: CDR1 SGHTA, CDR2 FQGNSA. This clonotype was recorded at least ten times. The antigen is unknown. Notes on the study in general: The presence of invariant MAIT and iNKT cells could partly confound analyses of zero-insertion sequences. In monozygotic twins, models underestimated the sharing of out-of-frame TCR alpha.

These same data were also listed under a study on yellow fever vaccine responses in identical twins.

Sequences were obtained from CD8+ T cells sorted from blood. The receptor was derived from a woman aged 18-29 years in good health. The V gene is TRBV7-2, the J gene TRBJ1-5; tentative D call: TRBD1 (5 bases). CDR3 sequence: CASSLEGRNVNQPQHF. As DNA, the CDR3 is TGTGCCAGCAGCTTAGAGGGACGGAACGTTAATCAGCCCCAGCATTTT.